This TCR beta chain emerged from a study of T cell responses to AZD1222 COVID-19 vaccine. Study context: Second doses at about 4 or about 12 weeks were pooled. Study-level points and caveats: Most donors were white British, females outnumbered males, and clonal diversity was possibly underestimated. Spike-spanning, vaccine-associated CD4 TCRs were dominant at 160-218 and 743-854.

On this clone: Its antigen is not identified.

Here immunoSEQ multiplex PCR was the method, and the copy in TCRdb shows in-frame clones only, minus some. In the table there are more than 100,000 clones, roughly nine tenths of which are singletons. V gave up 5 bases and J gave up 7 bases, with 9 bases separating them. The CDR3 is made up of 13 amino acids. This specimen consisted of peripheral blood, obtained on day 0 of AZD1222 vaccination. This chain uses TRBV12-3 or TRBV12-4 with TRBJ1-6; D remains ambiguous. The sequence derives from an adult in good health. CDR3 sequence (DNA): TGTGCCAGCAGTGCCGTACAGAATTCACCCCTCCACTTT. Its translation: CASSAVQNSPLHF.